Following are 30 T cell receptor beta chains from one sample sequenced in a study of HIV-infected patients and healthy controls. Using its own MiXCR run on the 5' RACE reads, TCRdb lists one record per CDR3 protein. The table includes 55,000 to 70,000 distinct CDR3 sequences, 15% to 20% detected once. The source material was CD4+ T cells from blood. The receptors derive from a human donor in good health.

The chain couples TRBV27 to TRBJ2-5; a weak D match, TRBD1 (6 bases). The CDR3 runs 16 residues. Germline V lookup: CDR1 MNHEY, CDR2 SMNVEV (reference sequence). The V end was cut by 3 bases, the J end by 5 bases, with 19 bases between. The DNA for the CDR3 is TGTGCCAGCAGTTTCTTTTCTGGGGGCTCTCGGGAGACCCAGTACTTC. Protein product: CASSFFSGGSRETQYF.

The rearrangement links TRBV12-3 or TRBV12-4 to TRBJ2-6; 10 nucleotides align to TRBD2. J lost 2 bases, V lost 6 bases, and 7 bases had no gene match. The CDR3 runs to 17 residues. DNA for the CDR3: TGTGCCAGCAGAACGAGCGGGGGGGCTGCTGGGGCCAACGTCCTGACTTTC. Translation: CASRTSGGAAGANVLTF.

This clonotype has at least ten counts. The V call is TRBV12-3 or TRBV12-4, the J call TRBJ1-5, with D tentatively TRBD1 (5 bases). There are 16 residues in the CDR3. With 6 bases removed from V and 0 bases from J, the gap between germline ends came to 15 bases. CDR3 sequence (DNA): TGTGCCAGCAGGTGGGGGACGGTAGATAGCAATCAGCCCCAGCATTTT. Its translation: CASRWGTVDSNQPQHF.

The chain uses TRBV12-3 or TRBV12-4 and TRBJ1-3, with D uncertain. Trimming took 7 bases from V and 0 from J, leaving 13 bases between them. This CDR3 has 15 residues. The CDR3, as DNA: TGTGCCAGCACCCGAGGACGGCTCTCTGGAAACACCATATATTTT. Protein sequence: CASTRGRLSGNTIYF.

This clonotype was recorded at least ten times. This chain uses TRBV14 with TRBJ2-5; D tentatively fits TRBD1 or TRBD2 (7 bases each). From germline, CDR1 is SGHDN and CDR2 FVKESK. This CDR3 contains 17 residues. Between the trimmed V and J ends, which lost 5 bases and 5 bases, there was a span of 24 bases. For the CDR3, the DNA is TGTGCCAGCAGCACAAGGCGGGGGACAGCATTCTTCGAGACCCAGTACTTC. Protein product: CASSTRRGTAFFETQYF.

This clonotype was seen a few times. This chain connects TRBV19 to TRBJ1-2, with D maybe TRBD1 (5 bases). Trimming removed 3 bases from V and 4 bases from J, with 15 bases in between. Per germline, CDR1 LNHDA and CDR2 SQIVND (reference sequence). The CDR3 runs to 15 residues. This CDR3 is CASSIQPGEGYGYTF. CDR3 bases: TGTGCCAGTAGTATTCAGCCGGGGGAAGGCTATGGCTACACCTTC.

The CDR3 spells CASSSEASGRAEQYF. The CDR3 DNA follows: TGTGCCAGCAGCTCTGAGGCTAGCGGGAGAGCCGAGCAGTACTTC. The V call is TRBV5-4, the J call TRBJ2-7, with TRBD2 identical over 10 bases. The CDR3 contains 15 residues. Germline V gives CDR1 SGHNT, CDR2 YYREEE (reference sequence). Trimming took 3 bases from V and 6 from J; bases not matched to a gene: 9.

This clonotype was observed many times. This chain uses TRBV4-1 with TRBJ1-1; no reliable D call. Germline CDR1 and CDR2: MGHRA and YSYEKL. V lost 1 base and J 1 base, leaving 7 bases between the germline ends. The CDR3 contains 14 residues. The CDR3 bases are TGCGCCAGCAGCCAAGTATTAGAGAACACTGAAGCTTTCTTT. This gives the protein CASSQVLENTEAFF.

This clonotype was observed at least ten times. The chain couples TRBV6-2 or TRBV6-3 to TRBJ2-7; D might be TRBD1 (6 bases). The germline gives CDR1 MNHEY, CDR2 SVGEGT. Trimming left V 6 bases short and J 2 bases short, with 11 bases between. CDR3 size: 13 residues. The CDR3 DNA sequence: TGTGCCAGCAGCACCTGGACAGCCTACGAGCAGTACTTC. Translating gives CASSTWTAYEQYF.

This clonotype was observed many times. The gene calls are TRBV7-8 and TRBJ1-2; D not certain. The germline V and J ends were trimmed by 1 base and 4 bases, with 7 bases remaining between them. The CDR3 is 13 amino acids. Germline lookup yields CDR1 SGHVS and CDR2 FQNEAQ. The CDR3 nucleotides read TGTGCCAGCAGCTTAGAAACTTTCTATGGCTACACCTTC. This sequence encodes CASSLETFYGYTF. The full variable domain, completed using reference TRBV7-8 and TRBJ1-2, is GAGVSQSPRYKVAKRGQDVALRCDPISGHVSLFWYQQALGQGPEFLTYFQNEAQLDKSGLPSDRFFAERPEGSVSTLKIQRTQQEDSAVYLCASSLETFYGYTFGSGTRLTVV.

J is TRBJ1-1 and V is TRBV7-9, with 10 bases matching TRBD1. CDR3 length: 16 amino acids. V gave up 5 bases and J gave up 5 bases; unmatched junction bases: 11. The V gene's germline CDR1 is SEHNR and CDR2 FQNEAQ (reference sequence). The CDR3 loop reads CASSHWGTGARTEAFF. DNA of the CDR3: TGTGCCAGCAGCCATTGGGGGACAGGGGCGAGGACTGAAGCTTTCTTT.

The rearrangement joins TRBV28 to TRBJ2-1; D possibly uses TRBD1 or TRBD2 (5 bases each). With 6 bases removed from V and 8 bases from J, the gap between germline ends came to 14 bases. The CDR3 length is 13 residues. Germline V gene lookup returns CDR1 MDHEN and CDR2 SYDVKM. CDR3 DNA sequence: TGTGCCAGCAGGGCCCGGGGCGGCCATGAGCAGTTCTTC. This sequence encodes CASRARGGHEQFF.

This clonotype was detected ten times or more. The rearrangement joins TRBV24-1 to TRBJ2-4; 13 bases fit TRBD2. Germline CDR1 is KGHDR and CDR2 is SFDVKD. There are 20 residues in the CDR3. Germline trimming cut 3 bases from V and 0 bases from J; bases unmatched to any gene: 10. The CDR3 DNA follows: TGTGCCACCAGTGATCGAACTAGCGGGAGGGGTGGTGGAGCCAAAAACATTCAGTACTTC. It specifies CATSDRTSGRGGGAKNIQYF.

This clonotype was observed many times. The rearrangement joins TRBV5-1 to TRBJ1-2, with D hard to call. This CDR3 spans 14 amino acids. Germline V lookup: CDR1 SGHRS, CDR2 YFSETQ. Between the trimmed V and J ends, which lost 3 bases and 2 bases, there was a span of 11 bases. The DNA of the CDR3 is TGCGCCAGCAGCTACGAGACACCGAACTATGGCTACACCTTC. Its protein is CASSYETPNYGYTF.

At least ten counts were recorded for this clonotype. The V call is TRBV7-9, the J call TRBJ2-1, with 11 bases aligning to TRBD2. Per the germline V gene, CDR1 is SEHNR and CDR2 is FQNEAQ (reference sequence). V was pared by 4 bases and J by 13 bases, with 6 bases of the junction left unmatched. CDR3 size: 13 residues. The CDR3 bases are TGTGCCAGCAGCTGGTTAGCGGGAGGGCCTCAGTTCTTC. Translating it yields CASSWLAGGPQFF.

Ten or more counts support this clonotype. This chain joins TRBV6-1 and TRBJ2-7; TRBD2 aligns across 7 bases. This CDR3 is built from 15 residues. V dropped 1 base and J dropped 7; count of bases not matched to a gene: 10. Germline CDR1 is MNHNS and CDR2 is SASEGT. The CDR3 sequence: CASSEESASGTEQYF. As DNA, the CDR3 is TGTGCCAGCAGTGAAGAAAGTGCTAGCGGTACGGAGCAGTACTTC.

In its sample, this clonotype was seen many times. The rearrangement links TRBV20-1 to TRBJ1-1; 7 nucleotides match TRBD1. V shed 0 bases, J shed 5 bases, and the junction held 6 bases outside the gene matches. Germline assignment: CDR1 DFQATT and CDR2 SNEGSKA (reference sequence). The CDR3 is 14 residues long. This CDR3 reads CSARETGFVTEAFF. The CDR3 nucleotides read TGCAGTGCTAGAGAGACAGGGTTCGTGACTGAAGCTTTCTTT.

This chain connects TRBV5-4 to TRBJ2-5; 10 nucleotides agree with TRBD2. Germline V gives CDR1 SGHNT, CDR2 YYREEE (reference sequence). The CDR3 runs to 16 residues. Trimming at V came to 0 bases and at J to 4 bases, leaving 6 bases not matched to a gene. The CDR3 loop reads CASSLGSSGSRETQYF. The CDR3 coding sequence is TGTGCCAGCAGCTTGGGGTCTAGCGGGAGCCGAGAGACCCAGTACTTC. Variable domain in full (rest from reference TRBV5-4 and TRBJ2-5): ETGVTQSPTHLIKTRGQQVTLRCSSQSGHNTVSWYQQALGQGPQFIFQYYREEENGRGNFPPRFSGLQFPNYSSELNVNALELDDSALYLCASSLGSSGSRETQYFGPGTRLLVL.

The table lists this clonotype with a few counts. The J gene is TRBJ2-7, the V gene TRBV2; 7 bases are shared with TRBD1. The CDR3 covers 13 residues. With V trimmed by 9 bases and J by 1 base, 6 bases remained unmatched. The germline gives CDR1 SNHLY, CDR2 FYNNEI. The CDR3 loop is CASATGISYEQYF. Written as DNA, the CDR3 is TGTGCCAGTGCGACAGGGATATCCTACGAGCAGTACTTC.

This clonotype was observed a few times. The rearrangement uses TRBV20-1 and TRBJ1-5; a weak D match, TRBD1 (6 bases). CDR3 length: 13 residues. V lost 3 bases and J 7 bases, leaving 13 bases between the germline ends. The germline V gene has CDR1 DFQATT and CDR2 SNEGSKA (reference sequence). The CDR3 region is CSASDRPQQPQHF. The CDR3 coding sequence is TGCAGTGCTAGCGACAGGCCTCAACAGCCCCAGCATTTT.

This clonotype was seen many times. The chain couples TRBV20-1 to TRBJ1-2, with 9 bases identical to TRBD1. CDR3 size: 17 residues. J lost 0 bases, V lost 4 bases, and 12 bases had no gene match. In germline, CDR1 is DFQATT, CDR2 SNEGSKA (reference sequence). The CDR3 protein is CSAISWDREKSNYGYTF. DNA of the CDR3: TGCAGTGCTATCAGCTGGGACAGGGAGAAGTCTAACTATGGCTACACCTTC.

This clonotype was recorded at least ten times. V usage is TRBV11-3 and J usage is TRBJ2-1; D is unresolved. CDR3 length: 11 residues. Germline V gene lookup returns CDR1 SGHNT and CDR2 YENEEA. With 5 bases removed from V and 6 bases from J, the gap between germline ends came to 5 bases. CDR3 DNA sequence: TGTGCCAGCAGCCCAGCCAATGAGCAGTTCTTC. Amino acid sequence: CASSPANEQFF.

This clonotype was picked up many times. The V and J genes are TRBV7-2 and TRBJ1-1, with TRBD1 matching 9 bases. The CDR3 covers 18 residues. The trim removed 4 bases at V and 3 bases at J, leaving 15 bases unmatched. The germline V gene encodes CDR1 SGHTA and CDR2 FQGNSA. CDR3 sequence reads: CASSSGQGPSVMDTEAFF. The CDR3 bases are TGTGCCAGCAGCTCTGGACAGGGGCCATCTGTGATGGACACTGAAGCTTTCTTT.

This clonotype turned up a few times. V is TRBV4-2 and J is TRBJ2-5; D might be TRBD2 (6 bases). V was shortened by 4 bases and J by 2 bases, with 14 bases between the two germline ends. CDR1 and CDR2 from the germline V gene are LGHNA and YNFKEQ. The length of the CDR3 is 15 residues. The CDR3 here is CASSRYSSGQETQYF. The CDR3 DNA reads TGTGCCAGCAGCCGCTACTCCAGCGGGCAAGAGACCCAGTACTTC.

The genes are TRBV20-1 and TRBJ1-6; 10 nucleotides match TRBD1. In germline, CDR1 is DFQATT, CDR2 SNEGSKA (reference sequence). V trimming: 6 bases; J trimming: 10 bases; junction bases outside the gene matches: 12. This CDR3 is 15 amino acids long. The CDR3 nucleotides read TGCAGTGCAGAGCCCTGGACAGGGGGAAACTCACCCCTCCACTTT. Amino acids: CSAEPWTGGNSPLHF.

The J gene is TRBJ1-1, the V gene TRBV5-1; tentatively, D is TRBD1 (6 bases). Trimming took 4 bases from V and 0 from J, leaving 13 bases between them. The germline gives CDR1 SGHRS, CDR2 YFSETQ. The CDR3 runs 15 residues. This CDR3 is CASSRQEVMNTEAFF. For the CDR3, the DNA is TGCGCCAGCAGCCGACAGGAAGTCATGAACACTGAAGCTTTCTTT.

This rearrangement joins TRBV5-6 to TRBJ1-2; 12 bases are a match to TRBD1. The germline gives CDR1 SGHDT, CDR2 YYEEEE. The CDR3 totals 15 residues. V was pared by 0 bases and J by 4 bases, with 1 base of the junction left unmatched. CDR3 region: CASSLGDRGLYGYTF. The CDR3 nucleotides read TGTGCCAGCAGCTTGGGGGACAGGGGGCTCTATGGCTACACCTTC.

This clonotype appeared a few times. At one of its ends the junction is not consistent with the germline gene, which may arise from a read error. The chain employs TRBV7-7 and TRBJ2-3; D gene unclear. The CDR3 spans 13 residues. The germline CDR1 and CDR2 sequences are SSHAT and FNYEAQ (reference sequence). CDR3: CASSLDITDTQYF. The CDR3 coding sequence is TGTGCTAGCAGCTTAGACATCACAGATACGCAGTATTTT.

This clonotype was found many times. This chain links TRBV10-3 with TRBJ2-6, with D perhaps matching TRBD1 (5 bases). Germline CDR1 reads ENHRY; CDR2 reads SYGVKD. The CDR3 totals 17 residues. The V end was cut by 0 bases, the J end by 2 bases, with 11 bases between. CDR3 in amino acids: CAISESSVGAGANVLTF. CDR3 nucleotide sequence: TGTGCCATCAGTGAGTCGAGTGTAGGGGCTGGGGCCAACGTCCTGACTTTC.

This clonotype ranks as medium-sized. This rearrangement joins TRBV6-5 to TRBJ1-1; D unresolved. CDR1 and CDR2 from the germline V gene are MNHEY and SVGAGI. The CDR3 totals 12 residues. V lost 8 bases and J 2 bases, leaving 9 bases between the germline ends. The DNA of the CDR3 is TGTGCCAGCTCCGGACGAAACACTGAAGCTTTCTTT. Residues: CASSGRNTEAFF.